What follows is one TCR beta chain and its context. This record comes from a study of technical replicates of blood from a handful of donors. The germline CDR1 and CDR2 sequences are MNHEY and SMNVEV (reference sequence). The CDR3 runs 20 residues. V lost 3 bases to trimming and J lost 1 base; unmatched junction nucleotides: 14. Libraries were prepared by immunoSEQ multiplex PCR; TCRdb keeps only in-frame clonotypes and omits some of them. The sample shows 100,000 or so clones, approximately 94% of them seen only once. V and J are TRBV27 and TRBJ2-7; TRBD2 matches 14 bases. The sample was T cells isolated from PBMCs. The TCR comes from a human donor in good health. The CDR3 DNA sequence: TGTGCCAGCAGTTTGTTTCCGGGGACTAGCGGGGGATTACTTTCCTACGAGCAGTACTTC. It yields the protein CASSLFPGTSGGLLSYEQYF.